Below, 15 T cell receptor beta chains from the same sample are listed, as sequenced in a study of cytomegalovirus exposure and HLA in healthy donors. The study ran its PCR with 60 Vbeta and 13 Jbeta primers. Clones were sequenced by immunoSEQ multiplex PCR, and TCRdb holds only the in-frame ones, with some missing. The sample has more than 85,000 clones; about three quarters are singletons. The specimen was PBMCs. The receptors stem from a woman between 25 and 40 years old in good health and CMV-seronegative.

The chain joins TRBV28 to TRBJ1-1; D gene unclear. The CDR3 is 14 residues long. V dropped 5 bases and J dropped 0 bases, with 10 bases sitting between them. The germline V gene encodes CDR1 MDHEN and CDR2 SYDVKM. CDR3 nucleotide sequence: TGTGCCAGCAGTCCCCCCCCGGTGAACACTGAAGCTTTCTTT. This encodes CASSPPPVNTEAFF.

J is TRBJ1-2 and V is TRBV7-9, with no clear D. The CDR3 extends over 14 amino acids. V gave up 5 bases and J gave up 6 bases, with 16 bases separating them. Germline V gene sequence: CDR1 SEHNR, CDR2 FQNEAQ (reference sequence). The CDR3 protein is CASSPGLRRDGYTF. DNA for the CDR3: TGTGCCAGCAGCCCCGGTCTGCGGAGGGATGGCTACACCTTC. The variable domain in full, with the rest retrieved from reference TRBV7-9 and TRBJ1-2, is DTGVSQNPRHKITKRGQNVTFRCDPISEHNRLYWYRQTLGQGPEFLTYFQNEAQLEKSRLLSDRFSAERPKGSFSTLEIQRTEQGDSAMYLCASSPGLRRDGYTFGSGTRLTVV.

The chain employs TRBV18 and TRBJ2-1; 7 bases map to TRBD1. Trimming cost V 4 bases and J 5 bases; bases outside gene matches: 2. Germline V CDR1 and CDR2: KGHSH, LQKENI. The CDR3 length is 13 residues. CDR3 nucleotide sequence: TGTGCCAGCTCACGTGACAGGGACAATGAGCAGTTCTTC. Protein product: CASSRDRDNEQFF.

This chain connects TRBV7-2 to TRBJ1-3; 10 bases are shared with TRBD1. V lost 5 bases, J lost 0 bases, and 4 bases stayed unmatched. Germline V CDR1 and CDR2: SGHTA, FQGNSA. CDR3 length: 16 amino acids. In DNA form, the CDR3 reads TGTGCCAGCAGCCTGAGACAGGGGGCCTCTGGAAACACCATATATTTT. Translated: CASSLRQGASGNTIYF.

V gene TRBV11-1 combines with J gene TRBJ2-5; D perhaps matches TRBD1 (5 bases). The V gene lost 0 bases and the J gene lost 5 bases, with 7 bases spanning the gap. Germline CDR1 reads SGHAT; CDR2 reads FQDESV (reference sequence). The CDR3 runs to 13 residues. In DNA, the CDR3 is TGTGCCAGCAGCTTAGCGGGGCCTGAGACCCAGTACTTC. This sequence encodes CASSLAGPETQYF.

The chain is built from TRBV14 and TRBJ2-5, with 10 bases identical to TRBD1. V dropped 0 bases and J dropped 5; count of bases not matched to a gene: 3. The CDR3 contains 15 residues. The germline gives CDR1 SGHDN, CDR2 FVKESK. Here the CDR3 DNA reads TGTGCCAGCAGCCAAGAACCGGGACAGGGGGAGACCCAGTACTTC. Protein: CASSQEPGQGETQYF.

The chain recombines TRBV4-1 with TRBJ1-4; D is ambiguous. CDR3 size: 14 residues. Germline V gene data show CDR1 as MGHRA and CDR2 as YSYEKL. V shed 1 base and J shed 8 bases, with 11 bases lying between them. CDR3 bases: TGCGCCAGCAGCCAAGCTTCTCTTCGGGAAAAACTGTTTTTT. Its translation: CASSQASLREKLFF.

This sequence joins TRBV28 and TRBJ2-3, with 9 positions matching TRBD2. Germline CDR1 MDHEN, CDR2 SYDVKM. The CDR3 is 14 amino acids. Germline trimming cut 2 bases from V and 7 bases from J; bases unmatched to any gene: 4. CDR3 DNA sequence: TGTGCCAGCAGTTTACTAGCGGGGTCGAATACGCAGTATTTT. Amino acids: CASSLLAGSNTQYF.

This clone has only a few counts. CDR3 bases: TGTGCCAGTAGTATTGACGCGGAAAATGAAAAACTGTTTTTT. Protein product: CASSIDAENEKLFF. The V call is TRBV19, the J call TRBJ1-4, with D unclear. Trimming cost V 3 bases and J 5 bases, with 10 bases left between them. The CDR3 totals 14 residues. Germline CDR1 reads LNHDA; CDR2 reads SQIVND (reference sequence). The full variable domain, in which reference TRBV19 and TRBJ1-4 provide the parts outside the CDR3, is DGGITQSPKYLFRKEGQNVTLSCEQNLNHDAMYWYRQDPGQGLRLIYYSQIVNDFQKGDIAEGYSVSREKKESFPLTVTSAQKNPTAFYLCASSIDAENEKLFFGSGTQLSVL.

J is TRBJ2-5 and V is TRBV29-1; D uncertain. Germline lookup yields CDR1 SQVTM and CDR2 ANQGSEA. This CDR3 is built from 13 residues. V was clipped by 0 bases and J by 4 bases, with 9 bases between them. CDR3 DNA sequence: TGCAGCGTTGAAGATCGCCACAGAGAGACCCAGTACTTC. This codes for CSVEDRHRETQYF.

Only one count was recorded for this clone. This chain links TRBV28 with TRBJ1-2; tentatively, D is TRBD1 (5 bases). Trimming left V 4 bases short and J 4 bases short, with 10 bases between. From germline, CDR1 is MDHEN and CDR2 SYDVKM. The CDR3 extends over 13 amino acids. The CDR3 sequence is CASSYGQGYGYTF. The DNA of the CDR3 is TGTGCCAGCAGTTACGGCCAGGGCTATGGCTACACCTTC.

The chain recombines TRBV7-2 with TRBJ2-7; unclear D gene. V was clipped by 2 bases and J by 5 bases, with 7 bases between them. The germline gives CDR1 SGHTA, CDR2 FQGNSA. CDR3 length: 12 residues. CDR3 loop: CASSLRGHEQYF. The CDR3 DNA reads TGTGCCAGCAGCTTACGTGGCCACGAGCAGTACTTC. The full variable domain, its missing parts supplied by reference TRBV7-2 and TRBJ2-7, is GAGVSQSPSNKVTEKGKDVELRCDPISGHTALYWYRQSLGQGLEFLIYFQGNSAPDKSGLPSDRFSAERTGGSVSTLTIQRTQQEDSAVYLCASSLRGHEQYFGPGTRLTVT.

This clone occurred once. The J gene is TRBJ2-7, the V gene TRBV4-3; possible D gene TRBD1, 5 bases. The CDR3 is made up of 15 amino acids. Trimming cost V 0 bases and J 3 bases, with 12 bases left between them. Germline V CDR1 and CDR2: LGHNA, YSLEER. The CDR3 DNA follows: TGCGCCAGCAGCCAAGAAAGCCAGGGATTCTACGAGCAGTACTTC. Translation gives CASSQESQGFYEQYF.

The DNA for the CDR3 is TGTGCCAGCAGTTTATCGACCCGGGGGGAAAAACTGTTTTTT. It translates to CASSLSTRGEKLFF. This rearrangement joins TRBV27 to TRBJ1-4, with D perhaps matching TRBD1 (5 bases). V lost 0 bases to trimming and J lost 8 bases, with 10 bases between them. This CDR3 is 14 amino acids long. CDR1 and CDR2 (germline): MNHEY, SMNVEV (reference sequence).

The CDR3 region is CASSYSTGKGETQYF. In nucleotides, the CDR3 is TGTGCCAGCAGTTACTCGACAGGGAAGGGAGAGACCCAGTACTTC. The chain links TRBV6-6 to TRBJ2-5, with 7 bases identical to TRBD1. Trimming cost V 0 bases and J 4 bases; bases outside gene matches: 5. Germline values: CDR1 MNHNY, CDR2 SVGAGI (reference sequence). This CDR3 region has 15 residues.